This is a list of T cell receptor beta chains from one sample in a study of shared clonotypes between healthy human individuals. The data were produced by immunoSEQ multiplex PCR, yet TCRdb's version contains in-frame clones alone and is incomplete. The sample yields roughly 1.4 million clones, approximately 98.5% seen once. Source material: naive CD4+ T cells sorted from blood. The receptors were sampled from a man aged 25 to 40 in good health. Both conserved end residues are part of each CDR3. Fields, in order: J gene, V gene, D gene, clone size, CDR3 protein, CDR3 DNA. The D gene is left open where the match is weak. The listing skips clone size in some rows; elsewhere it reads once, few, many or a size class.

>TRBJ2-1|TRBV5-4|TRBD1|.
CASSLDRGDYNEQFF
TGTGCCAGCAGCTTGGACAGGGGGGATTACAATGAGCAGTTCTTC
>TRBJ2-7|TRBV10-3|TRBD1|.
CAISEDRGPDEQYF
TGTGCCATCAGTGAGGACAGGGGGCCCGACGAGCAGTACTTC
>TRBJ1-1|TRBV18|.|.
CASFARGFGFRNLEAFF
TGTGCCAGCTTTGCCCGGGGTTTCGGGTTCCGGAATTTAGAAGCTTTCTTT
>TRBJ2-1|TRBV7-2|.|.
CASSLSGGLHNEQFF
TGTGCCAGCAGCTTAAGTGGGGGCCTTCACAATGAGCAGTTCTTC
>TRBJ1-2|TRBV18|.|.
CASSPRGGEGYTF
TGTGCCAGCTCACCACGGGGGGGCGAAGGCTACACCTTC
>TRBJ1-2|TRBV27|TRBD1|.
CASRGQGTYGYTF
TGTGCCAGCAGGGGACAGGGGACCTATGGCTACACCTTC
>TRBJ2-5|TRBV7-2|TRBD2|.
CASSLVQSGIWETQYF
TGTGCCAGCAGCTTAGTCCAGAGCGGGATCTGGGAGACCCAGTACTTC
>TRBJ1-4|TRBV15|.|.
CATSRDLGNDEKLFF
TGTGCCACCAGCAGAGATTTAGGGAACGATGAAAAACTGTTTTTT
>TRBJ2-3|TRBV10-2|TRBD2|.
CASSPSSGAINF
TGCGCCAGCAGTCCCTCTAGCGGAGCTATAAATTTT
>TRBJ2-1|TRBV9|TRBD1|.
CASSVDVGTVYNEQFF
TGTGCCAGCAGCGTTGACGTAGGGACAGTTTACAATGAGCAGTTCTTC
>TRBJ2-1|TRBV7-2|TRBD1|.
CASSSRRTGENEQFF
TGTGCCAGCAGCTCGAGGCGGACAGGGGAGAATGAGCAGTTCTTC
>TRBJ2-3|TRBV14|TRBD1|.
CASSQETGYIDTQYF
TGTGCCAGCAGCCAAGAGACAGGGTATATAGATACGCAGTATTTT
>TRBJ1-1|TRBV4-2|.|.
CASSQGSLGGALNTEAFF
TGTGCCAGCAGCCAAGGGAGTCTTGGGGGGGCTTTGAACACTGAAGCTTTCTTT
>TRBJ1-1|TRBV29-1|TRBD1|.
CSSPGQIVGEAFF
TGCAGCAGCCCGGGACAGATTGTAGGTGAAGCTTTCTTT
>TRBJ1-2|TRBV5-6|TRBD1|.
CASSLGIGTGGGYTF
TGTGCCAGCAGCTTGGGTATAGGGACAGGGGGTGGCTACACCTTC
>TRBJ1-2|TRBV6-6|TRBD1|.
CASSVGQGVFDTF
TGTGCCAGCAGTGTAGGACAGGGGGTATTCGACACCTTC
>TRBJ2-7|TRBV28|TRBD2|.
CASSSVPGLAGSPGRYEQYF
TGTGCCAGCAGTTCCGTCCCGGGACTAGCGGGATCCCCTGGAAGGTACGAGCAGTACTTC
>TRBJ2-1|TRBV6-5|.|.
CASSYTRGPYNEQFF
TGTGCCAGCAGTTACACTAGGGGCCCTTACAATGAGCAGTTCTTC
>TRBJ2-2|TRBV5-1|.|.
CASRPGLNTGELFF
TGCGCCAGCAGGCCGGGACTGAACACCGGGGAGCTGTTTTTT
>TRBJ2-7|TRBV29-1|TRBD2|.
CSVWTSGRGNLYEQYF
TGCAGCGTTTGGACTAGCGGGAGGGGAAACCTCTACGAGCAGTACTTC
>TRBJ2-1|TRBV29-1|.|.
CSVVPDYNEQFF
TGCAGCGTTGTTCCGGACTACAATGAGCAGTTCTTC
>TRBJ2-6|TRBV27|TRBD1|.
CASRTNPGQGPLEFGANVLTF
TGTGCCAGCAGGACCAACCCGGGACAGGGACCTTTAGAGTTTGGGGCCAACGTCCTGACTTTC
>TRBJ2-7|TRBV28|TRBD2|once
CASSLFVASGRAGEQYF
TGTGCCAGCAGTTTATTCGTGGCTAGCGGGAGGGCGGGGGAGCAGTACTTC
>TRBJ2-1|TRBV7-2|TRBD1|.
CASIVRTGGLEQFF
TGTGCCAGCATCGTACGGACAGGGGGTTTAGAGCAGTTCTTC
>TRBJ2-1|TRBV2|.|.
CASRETSSEEQFF
TGTGCCAGCAGGGAGACTAGTTCCGAGGAGCAGTTCTTC
>TRBJ2-1|TRBV10-3|TRBD2|.
CAISESTGGQFF
TGTGCCATCAGTGAGTCTACGGGGGGGCAGTTCTTC
>TRBJ2-6|TRBV7-3|.|.
CASSVGASGANVLTF
TGTGCCAGCAGCGTTGGAGCCTCTGGGGCCAACGTCCTGACTTTC
>TRBJ2-5|TRBV6-5|.|.
CASSYSRSGETQYF
TGTGCCAGCAGTTACAGCAGATCCGGAGAGACCCAGTACTTC
>TRBJ1-1|TRBV7-9|.|.
CASSLAGRNTEAFF
TGTGCCAGCAGCTTAGCGGGACGGAACACTGAAGCTTTCTTT
>TRBJ2-7|TRBV2|.|.
CASSKGDEQYF
TGTGCCAGCAGTAAGGGAGACGAGCAGTACTTC
>TRBJ2-5|TRBV5-1|TRBD2|once
CASTAGVLRETQYF
TGCGCCAGCACTGCGGGAGTACTTCGAGAGACCCAGTACTTC
>TRBJ2-7|TRBV7-7|TRBD2|.
CASSFSDWASGMLYEQYF
TGTGCCAGCAGCTTTTCTGATTGGGCCAGCGGGATGCTCTACGAGCAGTACTTC
>TRBJ2-4|TRBV15|.|.
CATSRVLGIPGKAKNIQYF
TGTGCCACCAGCAGAGTACTAGGCATCCCGGGCAAAGCCAAAAACATTCAGTACTTC
>TRBJ2-7|TRBV4-1|.|.
CASSQEAGLLSYEQYF
TGCGCCAGCAGCCAAGAAGCCGGACTCCTTTCCTACGAGCAGTACTTC
>TRBJ2-4|TRBV27|TRBD2|.
CASSLTSGIAKNIQYF
TGTGCCAGCAGTCTGACTAGCGGGATAGCCAAAAACATTCAGTACTTC
>TRBJ1-4|TRBV5-1|TRBD1|.
CASSLSSDREGEKLFF
TGCGCCAGCAGCTTGTCCTCCGACAGGGAAGGCGAAAAACTGTTTTTT
>TRBJ2-3|TRBV7-2|TRBD2|.
CASTLGGRRTDTQYF
TGTGCCAGCACCCTGGGGGGGAGGCGCACAGATACGCAGTATTTT
>TRBJ2-7|TRBV2|.|.
CASSEESSGTYSYEQYF
TGTGCCAGCAGTGAAGAATCATCGGGAACATACTCCTACGAGCAGTACTTC
>TRBJ2-1|TRBV19|.|.
CASSIELRQYNEQFF
TGTGCCAGTAGTATAGAGCTGCGCCAGTACAATGAGCAGTTCTTC
>TRBJ2-5|TRBV5-1|TRBD2|.
CASSSGTSGTQETQYF
TGCGCCAGCAGTTCTGGGACTAGCGGAACCCAAGAGACCCAGTACTTC
>TRBJ2-2|TRBV11-2|.|.
CASSPPRGSTGELFF
TGTGCCAGCAGCCCCCCTCGGGGTTCCACCGGGGAGCTGTTTTTT
>TRBJ2-1|TRBV9|.|.
CASSVRQAPYNEQFF
TGTGCCAGCAGCGTAAGGCAGGCTCCTTACAATGAGCAGTTCTTC
>TRBJ1-2|TRBV5-6|.|.
CASSLDTGRRGAHF
TGTGCCAGCAGCTTGGATACAGGGAGGCGTGGTGCCCACTTC
>TRBJ2-7|TRBV4-1|.|.
CASSQSIQGYEQYF
TGCGCCAGCAGCCAATCCATCCAGGGCTACGAGCAGTACTTC
>TRBJ1-5|TRBV7-8|.|.
CASSRERASNQPQHF
TGTGCCAGCAGCCGAGAGAGGGCTAGCAATCAGCCCCAGCATTTT